What follows are 6 T cell receptor beta chains derived from one specimen sequenced in a study of blood T cell repertoires in COVID-19 (TCRdb year 2020). The method behind the library was the immunoSEQ multiplex PCR assay. TCRdb took over this immuneACCESS table, retaining in-frame rearrangements with V and J assigned. Such tables are incomplete; in checked studies, under half of the missing clones stem from an unresolved V gene, and the remainder is unexplained. Counted in this sample were some 250,000 clones; approximately 83% of them appeared once. The ten largest clones capture approximately 1.9% of the sample. The sample taken for sequencing was PBMCs or T cells enriched from blood (not recorded which). These receptor sequences come from a woman aged 45-65 years who had recovered from COVID-19.

The CDR3 loop reads CASSERAGGSYNEQFF. In DNA form, the CDR3 reads TGCGCCAGCAGTGAGAGGGCAGGGGGCTCCTACAATGAGCAGTTCTTC. This chain connects TRBV10-1 to TRBJ2-1; the match to TRBD1 covers 7 bases. The germline gives CDR1 WNHNN, CDR2 SYGVQD (reference sequence). This CDR3 contains 16 residues. V trimming: 2 bases; J trimming: 0 bases; junction bases outside the gene matches: 4.

Of note for this clone: In the same sample, other DNA sequences code for this CDR3. V and J are TRBV19 and TRBJ2-2; TRBD2 is a possible D gene (6 bases). The CDR3 totals 15 residues. Trimming took 2 bases from V and 2 from J, leaving 9 bases between them. The germline V gene encodes CDR1 LNHDA and CDR2 SQIVND (reference sequence). CDR3 DNA: TGTGCCAGTAGTATATCGGGAGCCAACACCGGGGAGCTGTTTTTT. Protein sequence: CASSISGANTGELFF.

Only a few counts were recorded for this clone. The chain has TRBV11-2 and TRBJ2-1; 7 bases map to TRBD2. Looked up from germline, CDR1 is SGHAT and CDR2 is FQNNGV. V gave up 1 base and J gave up 1 base; unmatched junction bases: 13. CDR3 length: 19 residues. The CDR3 DNA reads as TGTGCCAGCAGCTTAGTCGTTGGTAGCGGGTGGCGGTCCTACAATGAGCAGTTCTTC. It is translated as CASSLVVGSGWRSYNEQFF. The full variable domain, in which reference TRBV11-2 and TRBJ2-1 provide the parts outside the CDR3, is EAGVAQSPRYKIIEKRQSVAFWCNPISGHATLYWYQQILGQGPKLLIQFQNNGVVDDSQLPKDRFSAERLKGVDSTLKIQPAKLEDSAVYLCASSLVVGSGWRSYNEQFFGPGTRLTVL.

The chain is built from TRBV7-6 and TRBJ2-3, with D possibly matching TRBD1 (6 bases). The CDR3 has 16 amino acids. V lost 2 bases and J lost 3, with 15 bases in between. Germline CDR1 and CDR2: SGHVS and FNYEAQ. DNA for the CDR3: TGTGCCAGCAGCTTATCTCAAGGGGGAAATACAGATACGCAGTATTTT. It is translated as CASSLSQGGNTDTQYF.

This sequence joins TRBV6-5 and TRBJ1-2; 8 nucleotides align to TRBD1. The V gene's germline CDR1 is MNHEY and CDR2 SVGAGI. This CDR3 has 15 amino acids. The trim removed 0 bases at V and 5 bases at J, leaving 5 bases unmatched. The CDR3 DNA reads as TGTGCCAGCAGTTACTCGAACAGGGGGACATATGGCTACACCTTC. It is translated as CASSYSNRGTYGYTF.

This chain connects TRBV7-8 to TRBJ1-5, with D uncertain. The germline CDR1 and CDR2 sequences are SGHVS and FQNEAQ. Deletions cut 3 bases from V and 2 bases from J, with 5 bases between. This CDR3 comprises 13 residues. The DNA for the CDR3 is TGTGCCAGCAGCTTCCTCGGCAATCAGCCCCAGCATTTT. As protein: CASSFLGNQPQHF.